This is a list of T cell receptor beta chains from one sample in a study of T cell clones after liver transplantation. TCRdb keeps only in-frame clones here, not all; method: immunoSEQ multiplex PCR. The top ten hold roughly 38% of the sample, which has approximately 6,000 clones, 65% to 85% seen once. The sequences come from CD8+ T cells from blood, collected before liver transplant. The receptors were gathered from a human donor who received a liver transplant. Each CDR3 is given with its conserved first and last residue. A D gene is named only where the DNA matches it firmly. Only some rows state a clone size, as once, few, many or a class for expanded clones.

v_gene: TRBV5-5; j_gene: TRBJ2-7; abundance: -; d_gene: TRBD2; CDR3aa: CASSPWLAGSSYEQYF; CDR3nt: TGTGCCAGCAGCCCTTGGCTAGCGGGGTCCTCCTACGAGCAGTACTTC
v_gene: TRBV19; j_gene: TRBJ1-1; abundance: few; d_gene: -; CDR3aa: CASSIFITAFF; CDR3nt: TGTGCCAGCAGTATTTTCATTACCGCTTTCTTT
v_gene: TRBV5-7; j_gene: TRBJ2-1; abundance: -; d_gene: TRBD2; CDR3aa: CASSADVCGGASYNEQFF; CDR3nt: TGTGCCAGCAGCGCGGACGTCTGCGGGGGGGCATCCTACAATGAGCAGTTCTTC
v_gene: TRBV13; j_gene: TRBJ2-1; abundance: -; d_gene: TRBD2; CDR3aa: CASSLWTSGRNNEQFF; CDR3nt: TGTGCCAGCAGCCTCTGGACTAGCGGGCGAAACAATGAGCAGTTCTTC
v_gene: TRBV5-6; j_gene: TRBJ1-4; abundance: -; d_gene: -; CDR3aa: CASSLERRPREKLFF; CDR3nt: TGTGCCAGCAGCTTGGAACGGAGGCCAAGGGAAAAACTGTTTTTT
v_gene: TRBV28; j_gene: TRBJ1-3; abundance: -; d_gene: -; CDR3aa: CASSFLTGSGNTIYF; CDR3nt: TGTGCCAGCAGTTTTTTGACAGGATCTGGAAACACCATATATTTT
v_gene: TRBV6-6; j_gene: TRBJ2-7; abundance: few; d_gene: -; CDR3aa: CASSDRDSANEQYF; CDR3nt: TGTGCCAGCAGTGACCGGGACTCGGCCAACGAGCAGTACTTC
v_gene: TRBV21-1; j_gene: TRBJ1-5; abundance: -; d_gene: -; CDR3aa: CASSKAVEWSGNQPQHF; CDR3nt: TGTGCCAGCAGCAAAGCCGTGGAATGGAGTGGCAATCAGCCCCAGCATTTT
v_gene: TRBV11-3; j_gene: TRBJ1-1; abundance: -; d_gene: -; CDR3aa: CASSLRGGTEAFF; CDR3nt: TGTGCCAGCAGCTTGAGGGGTGGAACTGAAGCTTTCTTT
v_gene: TRBV11-1; j_gene: TRBJ2-7; abundance: -; d_gene: -; CDR3aa: CASSLALSYEQYF; CDR3nt: TGTGCCAGCAGCTTAGCGCTTTCCTACGAGCAGTACTTC
v_gene: TRBV27; j_gene: TRBJ2-1; abundance: -; d_gene: -; CDR3aa: CASTLVGSSYNEQFF; CDR3nt: TGTGCCAGCACCCTAGTGGGGAGCTCCTACAATGAGCAGTTCTTC
v_gene: TRBV4-3; j_gene: TRBJ2-1; abundance: -; d_gene: TRBD2; CDR3aa: CASSRGTSRLYEQFF; CDR3nt: TGCGCCAGCAGCCGCGGGACTAGCCGTCTCTATGAGCAGTTCTTC
v_gene: TRBV6-1; j_gene: TRBJ1-5; abundance: -; d_gene: -; CDR3aa: CASSDTQGTNQPQHF; CDR3nt: TGTGCCAGCAGTGACACACAGGGAACCAATCAGCCCCAGCATTTT
v_gene: TRBV7-6; j_gene: TRBJ2-2; abundance: -; d_gene: TRBD2; CDR3aa: CASSKLAGTGELFF; CDR3nt: TGTGCCAGCAGTAAACTAGCGGGCACCGGGGAGCTGTTTTTT
v_gene: TRBV7-2; j_gene: TRBJ1-1; abundance: -; d_gene: -; CDR3aa: CASSLLTSTEAFF; CDR3nt: TGTGCCAGCAGCTTATTGACCTCCACTGAAGCTTTCTTT
v_gene: TRBV11-1; j_gene: TRBJ1-1; abundance: medium-sized; d_gene: TRBD1; CDR3aa: CASSLEGTGFEAFF; CDR3nt: TGTGCCAGCAGCTTAGAGGGGACAGGGTTTGAAGCTTTCTTT
v_gene: TRBV19; j_gene: TRBJ1-1; abundance: once; d_gene: -; CDR3aa: CASSIGSAASTEAFF; CDR3nt: TGTGCCAGTAGTATAGGCTCCGCGGCCTCCACTGAAGCTTTCTTT
v_gene: TRBV27; j_gene: TRBJ1-1; abundance: -; d_gene: -; CDR3aa: CASSNQGYTEAFF; CDR3nt: TGTGCCAGCAGCAATCAGGGGTACACTGAAGCTTTCTTT
v_gene: TRBV18; j_gene: TRBJ2-7; abundance: -; d_gene: TRBD1; CDR3aa: CASSPGQGSYEQYF; CDR3nt: TGTGCCAGCTCGCCGGGACAGGGTTCCTACGAGCAGTACTTC
v_gene: TRBV29-1; j_gene: TRBJ1-1; abundance: -; d_gene: TRBD1; CDR3aa: CSPGQGSLNTEAFF; CDR3nt: TGCAGCCCCGGACAGGGATCGTTGAACACTGAAGCTTTCTTT
v_gene: TRBV7-9; j_gene: TRBJ1-1; abundance: -; d_gene: -; CDR3aa: CASSYPEGDTEAFF; CDR3nt: TGTGCCAGCAGCTATCCTGAGGGAGACACTGAAGCTTTCTTT
v_gene: TRBV5-5; j_gene: TRBJ2-7; abundance: -; d_gene: -; CDR3aa: CASQPSGDDYEQYF; CDR3nt: TGTGCCAGCCAGCCCTCGGGGGACGACTACGAGCAGTACTTC
v_gene: TRBV27; j_gene: TRBJ2-7; abundance: -; d_gene: TRBD2; CDR3aa: CASSSGLAVEQYF; CDR3nt: TGTGCCAGCAGTTCCGGACTAGCGGTAGAGCAGTACTTC
v_gene: TRBV5-4; j_gene: TRBJ1-1; abundance: -; d_gene: -; CDR3aa: CASSKGETTTEAFF; CDR3nt: TGTGCCAGCAGTAAGGGGGAAACAACGACTGAAGCTTTCTTT
v_gene: TRBV7-9; j_gene: TRBJ1-2; abundance: -; d_gene: -; CDR3aa: CASSFKNPYGYTF; CDR3nt: TGTGCCAGCAGCTTTAAAAATCCTTATGGCTACACCTTC
v_gene: TRBV6-6; j_gene: TRBJ2-2; abundance: -; d_gene: TRBD1; CDR3aa: CASSYLTGLNTGELFF; CDR3nt: TGTGCCAGCAGTTACTTGACAGGGCTAAACACCGGGGAGCTGTTTTTT
v_gene: TRBV4-1; j_gene: TRBJ2-7; abundance: medium-sized; d_gene: -; CDR3aa: CASSPRWSSYEQYF; CDR3nt: TGCGCCAGCAGCCCCCGGTGGAGCTCCTACGAGCAGTACTTC
v_gene: TRBV7-9; j_gene: TRBJ2-7; abundance: once; d_gene: TRBD2; CDR3aa: CASSPTSGDSYEQYF; CDR3nt: TGTGCCAGCAGCCCTACTAGCGGGGATTCCTACGAGCAGTACTTC
v_gene: TRBV25-1; j_gene: TRBJ1-2; abundance: -; d_gene: -; CDR3aa: CASSEISRNYGYTF; CDR3nt: TGTGCCAGCAGTGAAATCAGCAGGAACTATGGCTACACCTTC
v_gene: TRBV4-3; j_gene: TRBJ1-2; abundance: -; d_gene: -; CDR3aa: CASSQDRGVRGLYGYTF; CDR3nt: TGCGCCAGCAGCCAAGACCGGGGGGTCAGGGGCTTATATGGCTACACCTTC
v_gene: TRBV5-4; j_gene: TRBJ2-5; abundance: -; d_gene: -; CDR3aa: CASSKGRAGETQYF; CDR3nt: TGTGCCAGCAGCAAGGGACGGGCGGGAGAGACCCAGTACTTC
v_gene: TRBV7-9; j_gene: TRBJ2-3; abundance: -; d_gene: TRBD2; CDR3aa: CATKLPAGGTDTQYF; CDR3nt: TGTGCAACCAAACTACCAGCGGGGGGTACAGATACGCAGTATTTT
v_gene: TRBV4-2; j_gene: TRBJ2-7; abundance: -; d_gene: TRBD1; CDR3aa: CASSQETGPSYEQYF; CDR3nt: TGTGCCAGCAGCCAAGAGACAGGGCCATCCTACGAGCAGTACTTC
v_gene: TRBV18; j_gene: TRBJ2-1; abundance: once; d_gene: TRBD2; CDR3aa: CASSLTSGRQLYNEQFF; CDR3nt: TGTGCCAGCTCACTGACTAGCGGGAGGCAACTCTACAATGAGCAGTTCTTC
v_gene: TRBV7-9; j_gene: TRBJ1-2; abundance: -; d_gene: -; CDR3aa: CASSERKHGKTYGYTF; CDR3nt: TGTGCCAGCAGCGAACGGAAACATGGAAAGACCTATGGCTACACCTTC
v_gene: TRBV5-4; j_gene: TRBJ1-4; abundance: -; d_gene: TRBD1; CDR3aa: CASSHRGEGEKLFF; CDR3nt: TGTGCCAGCAGCCACAGGGGAGAGGGGGAAAAACTGTTTTTT
v_gene: TRBV6-1; j_gene: TRBJ1-1; abundance: -; d_gene: -; CDR3aa: CASSEGMDSLYTEAFF; CDR3nt: TGTGCCAGCAGTGAAGGAATGGACAGTCTCTACACTGAAGCTTTCTTT
v_gene: TRBV7-2; j_gene: TRBJ1-3; abundance: -; d_gene: TRBD1; CDR3aa: CASSPTGGYGNTIYF; CDR3nt: TGTGCCAGCAGCCCTACAGGGGGATATGGAAACACCATATATTTT
v_gene: TRBV29-1; j_gene: TRBJ1-1; abundance: -; d_gene: TRBD1; CDR3aa: CSVEGSPGDRDTEAFF; CDR3nt: TGCAGCGTTGAAGGGTCCCCCGGAGACAGGGACACTGAAGCTTTCTTT
v_gene: TRBV27; j_gene: TRBJ2-7; abundance: -; d_gene: -; CDR3aa: CASWGDSAPYEQYF; CDR3nt: TGTGCCAGCTGGGGGGATTCGGCTCCCTACGAGCAGTACTTC
v_gene: TRBV4-2; j_gene: TRBJ1-1; abundance: medium-sized; d_gene: -; CDR3aa: CASSQLWRRTEAFF; CDR3nt: TGTGCCAGCAGCCAACTGTGGCGGAGGACTGAAGCTTTCTTT
v_gene: TRBV6-5; j_gene: TRBJ1-5; abundance: -; d_gene: -; CDR3aa: CASSPLQGGNQPQHF; CDR3nt: TGTGCCAGCAGTCCCTTACAGGGTGGCAATCAGCCCCAGCATTTT
v_gene: TRBV9; j_gene: TRBJ2-1; abundance: -; d_gene: TRBD1; CDR3aa: CASDRQGNHNEQFF; CDR3nt: TGTGCCAGTGATCGACAGGGGAACCACAATGAGCAGTTCTTC
v_gene: TRBV7-9; j_gene: TRBJ2-7; abundance: -; d_gene: -; CDR3aa: CASSLVFRGADEQYF; CDR3nt: TGTGCCAGCAGCTTAGTTTTTCGGGGGGCCGACGAGCAGTACTTC
v_gene: TRBV7-9; j_gene: TRBJ2-2; abundance: -; d_gene: TRBD2; CDR3aa: CASSVTSGTGELFF; CDR3nt: TGTGCCAGCAGCGTGACTAGCGGAACCGGGGAGCTGTTTTTT
v_gene: TRBV5-4; j_gene: TRBJ2-7; abundance: -; d_gene: -; CDR3aa: CASSRGPSYEQYF; CDR3nt: TGTGCCAGCTCCCGTGGTCCATCCTACGAGCAGTACTTC
v_gene: TRBV15; j_gene: TRBJ2-2; abundance: -; d_gene: -; CDR3aa: CATSREDKANTGELFF; CDR3nt: TGTGCCACCAGCAGAGAGGACAAGGCGAACACCGGGGAGCTGTTTTTT
v_gene: TRBV18; j_gene: TRBJ2-7; abundance: -; d_gene: -; CDR3aa: CASSPRDGSLSSYEQYF; CDR3nt: TGTGCCAGCTCACCAAGAGACGGGAGCTTAAGCTCCTACGAGCAGTACTTC
v_gene: TRBV6-5; j_gene: TRBJ2-7; abundance: once; d_gene: TRBD2; CDR3aa: CASSYERGIREQYF; CDR3nt: TGTGCCAGCAGTTACGAGCGGGGGATTCGCGAGCAGTACTTC
v_gene: TRBV27; j_gene: TRBJ2-7; abundance: -; d_gene: -; CDR3aa: CASGEGGRQYF; CDR3nt: TGTGCCAGCGGAGAGGGGGGGCGGCAGTACTTC
v_gene: TRBV5-3; j_gene: TRBJ2-3; abundance: -; d_gene: -; CDR3aa: CARSFLVPADTQYF; CDR3nt: TGTGCCAGAAGCTTTCTTGTCCCCGCAGATACGCAGTATTTT
v_gene: TRBV11-2; j_gene: TRBJ2-7; abundance: -; d_gene: -; CDR3aa: CASSLGDSWPYEQYF; CDR3nt: TGTGCCAGCAGCTTAGGAGACAGTTGGCCCTACGAGCAGTACTTC
v_gene: TRBV6-1; j_gene: TRBJ1-4; abundance: few; d_gene: -; CDR3aa: CASSAGAGSLEKLFF; CDR3nt: TGTGCCAGCAGTGCCGGGGCAGGGTCTCTAGAAAAACTGTTTTTT
v_gene: TRBV29-1; j_gene: TRBJ2-3; abundance: -; d_gene: TRBD2; CDR3aa: CSVEARTSFFPDTQYF; CDR3nt: TGCAGCGTTGAAGCCAGGACTAGTTTCTTCCCGGATACGCAGTATTTT